The sequence of this T cell receptor beta chain was determined in a study of shared clonotypes between healthy human individuals. Across the whole study: Each donor's CD4 naive and CD4 memory cells filled three plates apiece, CD8 naive two, and CD8 memory one.

The germline CDR1 and CDR2 sequences are SGHTA and FQGNSA. The CDR3 sequence is 14 residues long. J was trimmed by 7 bases and V by 2 bases; bases with no gene match: 4. The study's findings and limits: Unshared clonotypes carried lower generation probabilities than those common to all four donors.

Sequencing was performed with immunoSEQ multiplex PCR; in TCRdb, only in-frame clones are kept and a portion is missing. The sample has millions of clones; roughly 95% are singletons. Terminally differentiated effector memory CD45RA+ cells were excluded by CCR7 positive selection of CD45RO-negative cells. With respect to this clone: Its cognate antigen is unknown.

Material for sequencing was naive CD8+ T cells sorted from blood. This clonotype was sampled from a man aged 18 to 29 in good health. The chain carries TRBV7-2 and TRBJ2-1; 8 bases are a match to TRBD1. For the CDR3, the DNA is TGTGCCAGCAGCTTACTGGACAGGGTAAATGAGCAGTTCTTC. Translating it yields CASSLLDRVNEQFF.